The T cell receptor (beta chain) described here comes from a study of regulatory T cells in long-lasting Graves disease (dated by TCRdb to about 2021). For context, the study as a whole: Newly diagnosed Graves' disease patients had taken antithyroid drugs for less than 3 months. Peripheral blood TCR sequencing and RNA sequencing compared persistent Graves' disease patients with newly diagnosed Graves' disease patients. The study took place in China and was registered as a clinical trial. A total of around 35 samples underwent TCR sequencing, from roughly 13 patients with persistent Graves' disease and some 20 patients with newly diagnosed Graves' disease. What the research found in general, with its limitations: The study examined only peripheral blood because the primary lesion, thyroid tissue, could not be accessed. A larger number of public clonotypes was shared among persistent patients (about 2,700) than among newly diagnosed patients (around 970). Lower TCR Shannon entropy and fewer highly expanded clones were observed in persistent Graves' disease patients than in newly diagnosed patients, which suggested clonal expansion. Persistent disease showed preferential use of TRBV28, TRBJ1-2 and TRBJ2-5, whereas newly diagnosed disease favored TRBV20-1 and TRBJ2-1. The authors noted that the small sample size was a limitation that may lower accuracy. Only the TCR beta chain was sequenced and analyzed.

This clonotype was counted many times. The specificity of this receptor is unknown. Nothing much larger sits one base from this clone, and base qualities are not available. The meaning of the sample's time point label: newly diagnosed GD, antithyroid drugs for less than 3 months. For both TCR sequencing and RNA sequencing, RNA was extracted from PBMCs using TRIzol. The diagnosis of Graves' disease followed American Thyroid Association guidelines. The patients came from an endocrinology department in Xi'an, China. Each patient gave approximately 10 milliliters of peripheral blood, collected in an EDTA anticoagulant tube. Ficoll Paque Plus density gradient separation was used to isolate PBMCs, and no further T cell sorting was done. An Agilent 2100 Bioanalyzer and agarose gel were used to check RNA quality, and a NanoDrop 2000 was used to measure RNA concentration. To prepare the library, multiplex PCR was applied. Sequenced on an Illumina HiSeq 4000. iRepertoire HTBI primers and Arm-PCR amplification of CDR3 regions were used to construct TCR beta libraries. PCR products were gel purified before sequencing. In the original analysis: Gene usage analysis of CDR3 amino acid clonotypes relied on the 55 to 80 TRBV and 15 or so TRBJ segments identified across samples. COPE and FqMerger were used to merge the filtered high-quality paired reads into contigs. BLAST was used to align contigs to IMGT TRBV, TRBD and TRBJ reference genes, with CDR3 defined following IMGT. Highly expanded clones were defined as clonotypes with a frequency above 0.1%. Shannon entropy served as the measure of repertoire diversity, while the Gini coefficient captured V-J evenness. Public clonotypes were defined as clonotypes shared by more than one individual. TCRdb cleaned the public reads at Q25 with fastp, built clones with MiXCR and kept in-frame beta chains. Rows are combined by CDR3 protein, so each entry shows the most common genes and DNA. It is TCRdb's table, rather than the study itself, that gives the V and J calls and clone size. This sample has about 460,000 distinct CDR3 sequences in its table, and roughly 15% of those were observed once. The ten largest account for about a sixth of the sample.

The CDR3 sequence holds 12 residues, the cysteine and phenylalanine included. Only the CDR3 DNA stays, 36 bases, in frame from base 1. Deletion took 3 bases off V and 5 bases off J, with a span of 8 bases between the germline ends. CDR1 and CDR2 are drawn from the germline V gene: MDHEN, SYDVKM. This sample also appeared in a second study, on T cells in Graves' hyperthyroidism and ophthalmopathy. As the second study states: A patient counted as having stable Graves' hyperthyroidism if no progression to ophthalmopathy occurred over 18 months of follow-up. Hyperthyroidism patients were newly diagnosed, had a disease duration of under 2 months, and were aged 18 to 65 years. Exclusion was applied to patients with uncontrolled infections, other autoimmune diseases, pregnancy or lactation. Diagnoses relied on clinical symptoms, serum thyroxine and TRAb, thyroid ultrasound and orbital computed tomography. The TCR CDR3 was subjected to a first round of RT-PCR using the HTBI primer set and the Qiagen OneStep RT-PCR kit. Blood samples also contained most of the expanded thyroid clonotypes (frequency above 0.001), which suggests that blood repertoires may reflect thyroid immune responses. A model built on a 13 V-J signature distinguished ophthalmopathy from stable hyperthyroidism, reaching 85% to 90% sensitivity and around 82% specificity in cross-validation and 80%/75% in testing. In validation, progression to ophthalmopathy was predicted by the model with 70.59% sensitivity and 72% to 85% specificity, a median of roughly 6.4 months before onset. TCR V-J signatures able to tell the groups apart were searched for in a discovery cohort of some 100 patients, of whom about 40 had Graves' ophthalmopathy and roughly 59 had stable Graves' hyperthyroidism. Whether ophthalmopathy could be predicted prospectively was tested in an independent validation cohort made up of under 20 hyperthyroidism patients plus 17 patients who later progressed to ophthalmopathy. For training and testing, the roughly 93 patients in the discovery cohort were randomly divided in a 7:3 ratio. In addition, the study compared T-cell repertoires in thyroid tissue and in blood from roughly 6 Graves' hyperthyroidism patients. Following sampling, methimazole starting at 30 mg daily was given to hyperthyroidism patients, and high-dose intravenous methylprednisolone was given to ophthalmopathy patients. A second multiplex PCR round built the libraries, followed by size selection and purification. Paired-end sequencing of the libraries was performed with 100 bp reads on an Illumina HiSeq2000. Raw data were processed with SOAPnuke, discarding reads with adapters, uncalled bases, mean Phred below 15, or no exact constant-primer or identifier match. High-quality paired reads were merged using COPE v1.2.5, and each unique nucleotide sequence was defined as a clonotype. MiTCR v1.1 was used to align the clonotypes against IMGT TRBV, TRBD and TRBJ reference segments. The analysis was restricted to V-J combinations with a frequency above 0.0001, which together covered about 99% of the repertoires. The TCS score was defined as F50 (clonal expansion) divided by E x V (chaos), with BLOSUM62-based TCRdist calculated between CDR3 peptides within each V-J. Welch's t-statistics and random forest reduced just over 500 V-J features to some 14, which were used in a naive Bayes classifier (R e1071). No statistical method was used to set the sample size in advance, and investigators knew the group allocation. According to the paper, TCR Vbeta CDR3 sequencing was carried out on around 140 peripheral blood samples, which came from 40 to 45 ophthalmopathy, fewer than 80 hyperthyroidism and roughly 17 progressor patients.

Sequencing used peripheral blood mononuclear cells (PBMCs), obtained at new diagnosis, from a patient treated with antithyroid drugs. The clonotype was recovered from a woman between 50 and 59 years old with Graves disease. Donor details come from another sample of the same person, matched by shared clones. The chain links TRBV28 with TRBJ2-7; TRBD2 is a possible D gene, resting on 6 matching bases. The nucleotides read TGTGCCAGCAGTTTTGGGAGGAACGAGCAGTACTTC. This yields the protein CASSFGRNEQYF. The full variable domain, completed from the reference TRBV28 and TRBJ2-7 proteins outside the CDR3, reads DVKVTQSSRYLVKRTGEKVFLECVQDMDHENMFWYRQDPGLGLRLIYFSYDVKMKEKGDIPEGYSVSREKKERFSLILESASTNQTSMYLCASSFGRNEQYFGPGTRLTVT.